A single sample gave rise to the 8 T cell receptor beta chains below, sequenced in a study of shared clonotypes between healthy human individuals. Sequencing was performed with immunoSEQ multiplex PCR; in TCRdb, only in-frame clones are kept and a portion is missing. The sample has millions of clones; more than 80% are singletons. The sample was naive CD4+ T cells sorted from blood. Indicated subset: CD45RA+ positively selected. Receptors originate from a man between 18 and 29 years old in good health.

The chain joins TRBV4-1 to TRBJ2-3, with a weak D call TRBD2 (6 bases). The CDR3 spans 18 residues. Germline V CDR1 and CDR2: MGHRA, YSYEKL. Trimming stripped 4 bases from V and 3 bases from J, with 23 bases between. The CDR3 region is CASSLSLGGASRTDTQYF. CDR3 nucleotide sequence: TGCGCCAGCAGCCTTTCACTTGGCGGGGCGTCTAGGACAGATACGCAGTATTTT.

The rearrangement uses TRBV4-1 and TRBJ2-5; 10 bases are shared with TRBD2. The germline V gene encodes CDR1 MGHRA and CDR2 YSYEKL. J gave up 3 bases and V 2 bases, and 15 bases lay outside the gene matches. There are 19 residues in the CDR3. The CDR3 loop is CASSQNSYYDGLAEETQYF. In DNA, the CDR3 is TGCGCCAGCAGCCAAAATTCCTATTATGATGGACTAGCGGAAGAGACCCAGTACTTC.

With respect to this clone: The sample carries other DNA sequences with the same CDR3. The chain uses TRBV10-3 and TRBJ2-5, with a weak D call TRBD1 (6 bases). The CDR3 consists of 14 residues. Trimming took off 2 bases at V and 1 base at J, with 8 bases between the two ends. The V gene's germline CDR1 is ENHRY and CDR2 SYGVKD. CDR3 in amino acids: CAISEGRGQETQYF. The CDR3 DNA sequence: TGTGCCATCAGTGAGGGCAGGGGCCAAGAGACCCAGTACTTC.

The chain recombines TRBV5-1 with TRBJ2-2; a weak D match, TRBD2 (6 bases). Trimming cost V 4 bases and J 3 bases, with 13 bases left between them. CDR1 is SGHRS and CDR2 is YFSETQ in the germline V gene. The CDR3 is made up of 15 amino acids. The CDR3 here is CASSVDGGDTGELFF. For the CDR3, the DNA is TGCGCCAGCAGCGTAGACGGCGGGGACACCGGGGAGCTGTTTTTT.

The CDR3 reads CASSLSGDTDTQYF. The CDR3 region has the DNA TGTGCCAGCAGCTTAAGCGGGGACACAGATACGCAGTATTTT. The chain uses TRBV11-3 and TRBJ2-3; TRBD2 agrees at 7 bases. Losses at the gene ends were 2 bases for V and 2 bases for J; bases not matched to a gene: 1. Germline V gene sequence: CDR1 SGHNT, CDR2 YENEEA. This CDR3 is built from 14 residues.

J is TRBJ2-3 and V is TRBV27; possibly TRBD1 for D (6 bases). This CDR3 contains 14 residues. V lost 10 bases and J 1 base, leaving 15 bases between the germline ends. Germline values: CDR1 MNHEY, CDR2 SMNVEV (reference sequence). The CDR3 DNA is TGTGCCACCCGACGGGCAGGGGGCACAGATACGCAGTATTTT. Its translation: CATRRAGGTDTQYF.

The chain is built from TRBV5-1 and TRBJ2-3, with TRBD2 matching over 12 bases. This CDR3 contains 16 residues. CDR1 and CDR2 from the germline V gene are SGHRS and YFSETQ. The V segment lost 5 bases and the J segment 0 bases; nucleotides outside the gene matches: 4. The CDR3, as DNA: TGCGCCAGCAGGGACGGGACTAGCGGGAGCACAGATACGCAGTATTTT. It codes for CASRDGTSGSTDTQYF.

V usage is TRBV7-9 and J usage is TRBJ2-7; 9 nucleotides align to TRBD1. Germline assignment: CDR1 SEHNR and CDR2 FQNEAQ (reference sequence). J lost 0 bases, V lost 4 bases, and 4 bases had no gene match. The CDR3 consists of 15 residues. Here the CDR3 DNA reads TGTGCCAGCAGCTCGGGACAGGGAAGCTCCTACGAGCAGTACTTC. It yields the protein CASSSGQGSSYEQYF.